The clone carrying this T cell receptor beta chain is judged medium-sized (0.01 to 0.1%). The antigen is undetermined. The sample is drawn from a study of CD8+ T cells in alopecia areata. Points from the study as a whole: How baseline CD8+ expansion relates to response remains uncertain (there was one nonresponder). The study found higher clonality in lesional than normal scalp, especially in alopecia totalis/universalis. Many expanded lesional clones persisted in scalp and blood during tofacitinib treatment.

Following RNA extraction, reverse transcription yielded cDNA that acted as the sequencing template. The data were produced by immunoSEQ multiplex PCR, yet TCRdb's version contains in-frame clones alone and is incomplete. This table has roughly 60,000 clones, around 45% appearing once. CDR1 and CDR2 (germline): MRHNA, SNTAGT. The CDR3 length is 13 residues. Deletions cut 0 bases from V and 6 bases from J, with 5 bases between. Treatment reported: oral pan-JAK inhibitor, 5-10 mg twice daily. The receptor's source is a human donor with alopecia areata. The sequenced sample was CD8+ T cells sorted from blood, obtained between weeks 36 and 40, from a patient treated with tofacitinib. The V call is TRBV6-4, the J call TRBJ2-2, with TRBD1 as a possible D gene (5 bases). CDR3 nucleotides: TGTGCCAGCAGTGACTCGGGGCCCGGGGAGCTGTTTTTT. Its protein product is CASSDSGPGELFF.